One sample yielded the 25 T cell receptor beta chains listed below, sequenced in a study of early T cells in non-severe SARS-CoV-2 infection. TCRdb re-called the 5' RACE reads with MiXCR, one entry per CDR3 protein. The data contain 60,000 to 65,000 distinct CDR3 sequences, approximately 12% of them singletons. Sample: whole blood. These receptor sequences come from an adult who was a healthcare worker with PCR-confirmed SARS-CoV-2 infection or an uninfected control (not recorded which).

This clonotype was seen at least ten times. The gene calls are TRBV7-9 and TRBJ2-2; tentatively, D is TRBD1 (6 bases). The germline CDR1 and CDR2 sequences are SEHNR and FQNEAQ (reference sequence). The CDR3 covers 16 residues. The V gene lost 7 bases and the J gene lost 2 bases, with 17 bases spanning the gap. The CDR3 loop reads CASTLLGQTNTGELFF. For the CDR3, the DNA is TGTGCCAGCACTCTTCTAGGACAGACTAACACCGGGGAGCTGTTTTTT.

The chain combines TRBV12-3 or TRBV12-4 with TRBJ1-5, with D hard to call. V shed 3 bases and J shed 0 bases, with 0 bases lying between them. The CDR3 is made up of 12 amino acids. CDR3 coding DNA: TGTGCCAGCAGTTTTAGCAATCAGCCCCAGCATTTT. This encodes CASSFSNQPQHF.

The V gene is TRBV5-1, the J gene TRBJ2-7; D call uncertain. The CDR3 runs to 13 residues. V was clipped by 0 bases and J by 0 bases, with 4 bases between them. Germline CDR1 is SGHRS and CDR2 is YFSETQ. The DNA for the CDR3 is TGCGCCAGCAGCTTGGCCGTCTCCTACGAGCAGTACTTC. It translates to CASSLAVSYEQYF.

This clonotype appeared a few times. This chain joins TRBV6-6 and TRBJ2-5; 12 bases are shared with TRBD2. With V trimmed by 5 bases and J by 1 base, 5 bases remained unmatched. Germline loops: CDR1 MNHNY, CDR2 SVGAGI (reference sequence). The length of the CDR3 is 16 residues. The DNA for the CDR3 is TGTGCCAGCAGTAAGAAACTAGCGGGGGGCCAAGAGACCCAGTACTTC. Amino acids: CASSKKLAGGQETQYF.

V usage is TRBV29-1 and J usage is TRBJ2-3, with D possibly TRBD1 on 8 matching bases. Between the trimmed V and J ends, which lost 8 bases and 3 bases, there was a span of 18 bases. CDR1 is SQVTM, CDR2 ANQGSEA, per germline. There are 14 residues in the CDR3. CDR3 protein: CSLSGQGGTDTQYF. Here the CDR3 DNA reads TGCAGCCTGAGTGGACAGGGAGGGACAGATACGCAGTATTTT.

The chain links TRBV20-1 to TRBJ2-1; tentatively, D is TRBD2 (5 bases). The CDR3 is 15 residues long. Germline CDR1 reads DFQATT; CDR2 reads SNEGSKA (reference sequence). V lost 1 base, J lost 4 bases, and 14 bases lay in between. The CDR3 DNA follows: TGCAGTGCTAGAGCCGCCCTAGCCAAGTACAATGAGCAGTTCTTC. This codes for CSARAALAKYNEQFF.

This clonotype was counted only a few times. V gene TRBV30 combines with J gene TRBJ2-1, with TRBD2 matching over 9 bases. V was pared by 2 bases and J by 6 bases, with 11 bases of the junction left unmatched. In germline, CDR1 is GTSNPN, CDR2 SVGIG (reference sequence). The length of the CDR3 is 16 residues. This chain's CDR3 is CAWSSIPGLARNEQFF. CDR3 DNA: TGTGCCTGGAGTAGCATACCGGGACTAGCACGCAATGAGCAGTTCTTC.

This clonotype was picked up one time. The conserved final phenylalanine or tryptophan is absent from the CDR3, which likely points to a read error. The rearrangement joins TRBV5-6 to TRBJ2-7, with 10 bases fitting TRBD2. The CDR3 covers 17 residues. Looked up from germline, CDR1 is SGHDT and CDR2 is YYEEEE. With 2 bases clipped from V and 2 bases from J, the junction kept 10 bases outside the gene matches. CDR3 bases: TGTGCCAGCAGCTTTGGGGACCTAGCGGGGGAAGCCTACGAGCAGTACCTC. As protein: CASSFGDLAGEAYEQYL.

This clonotype has a count of ten or more. This chain connects TRBV7-2 to TRBJ2-2; 7 bases are a match to TRBD2. The germline V gene has CDR1 SGHTA and CDR2 FQGNSA. The J segment lost 4 bases and the V segment lost 4 bases, leaving 0 bases of the junction unmatched. The CDR3 contains 13 residues. CDR3 in DNA: TGTGCCAGCAGCTGGACTAGCACCGGGGAGCTGTTTTTT. Protein sequence: CASSWTSTGELFF.

Here the CDR3 reads CSAPDRGRYTF. CDR3 nucleotide sequence: TGCAGTGCCCCCGACAGGGGCCGTTACACCTTC. The chain carries TRBV20-1 and TRBJ1-2; the match to TRBD1 covers 8 bases. The CDR3 contains 11 residues. The J segment lost 11 bases and the V segment lost 6 bases, leaving 8 bases of the junction unmatched. Germline V lookup: CDR1 DFQATT, CDR2 SNEGSKA (reference sequence).

This clonotype was recorded at least ten times. The rearrangement links TRBV20-1 to TRBJ2-3, with 10 bases lining up with TRBD2. Germline assignment: CDR1 DFQATT and CDR2 SNEGSKA (reference sequence). Trimming cost V 2 bases and J 0 bases; bases outside gene matches: 5. This CDR3 comprises 16 residues. The CDR3 sequence: CSARYGTSVSTDTQYF. Here the CDR3 DNA reads TGCAGTGCTAGATACGGGACTAGCGTGAGCACAGATACGCAGTATTTT.

The CDR3 coding sequence is TGTGCCAGCAGCCCCGCGGTGAGGGCCGGGGAGCTGTTTTTT. Protein: CASSPAVRAGELFF. The rearrangement uses TRBV7-3 and TRBJ2-2; TRBD2 is a possible D gene (5 bases). Germline CDR1 reads SGHTA; CDR2 reads FQGTGA. The CDR3 covers 14 residues. V was cut by 5 bases and J by 6 bases, with 13 bases left in between. The full variable domain, rest sourced from reference TRBV7-3 and TRBJ2-2, is GAGVSQTPSNKVTEKGKYVELRCDPISGHTALYWYRQSLGQGPEFLIYFQGTGAADDSGLPNDRFFAVRPEGSVSTLKIQRTERGDSAVYLCASSPAVRAGELFFGEGSRLTVL.

The genes are TRBV7-9 and TRBJ1-6; possibly TRBD1 for D (6 bases). V was clipped by 5 bases and J by 7 bases, with 12 bases between them. The CDR3 sequence is 14 residues long. The germline V gene has CDR1 SEHNR and CDR2 FQNEAQ (reference sequence). In DNA, the CDR3 is TGTGCCAGCAGCACGGACAGAACAAATTCACCCCTCCACTTT. Amino acid sequence: CASSTDRTNSPLHF. The full variable domain, in which reference TRBV7-9 and TRBJ1-6 provide the parts outside the CDR3, is DTGVSQNPRHKITKRGQNVTFRCDPISEHNRLYWYRQTLGQGPEFLTYFQNEAQLEKSRLLSDRFSAERPKGSFSTLEIQRTEQGDSAMYLCASSTDRTNSPLHFGNGTRLTVT.

The chain recombines TRBV29-1 with TRBJ2-5, with D unclear. The CDR3 runs 12 residues. The germline gives CDR1 SQVTM, CDR2 ANQGSEA. The V gene lost 5 bases and the J gene lost 1 base, with 8 bases spanning the gap. For the CDR3, the DNA is TGCAGCGTTTTGACACCCCAAGAGACCCAGTACTTC. Its protein is CSVLTPQETQYF.

This chain uses TRBV28 with TRBJ2-3, with D possibly being TRBD2 (5 bases). The germline V gene has CDR1 MDHEN and CDR2 SYDVKM. The CDR3 totals 14 residues. Trimming removed 3 bases at V and 2 bases at J, with 9 bases between. In nucleotides, the CDR3 is TGTGCCAGCAGTTTTCGGACTCTCACAGATACGCAGTATTTT. Its protein product is CASSFRTLTDTQYF.

This clonotype was counted between two and nine times. The V and J genes are TRBV4-1 and TRBJ1-5; D is possibly TRBD1 (6 bases). V shed 2 bases and J shed 1 base, with 12 bases lying between them. There are 16 residues in the CDR3. Germline CDR1 is MGHRA and CDR2 is YSYEKL. CDR3 nucleotide sequence: TGCGCCAGCAGCCAACGATGGACAGCGAGCAATCAGCCCCAGCATTTT. Amino acid sequence: CASSQRWTASNQPQHF.

Ten or more counts support this clonotype. The chain employs TRBV18 and TRBJ1-4; TRBD1 might be the D (5 bases). The CDR3 covers 15 residues. Germline CDR1 reads KGHSH; CDR2 reads LQKENI. V was shortened by 1 base and J by 0 bases, with 6 bases between the two germline ends. CDR3 sequence reads: CASSPRGTTNEKLFF. Here the CDR3 DNA reads TGTGCCAGCTCACCACGGGGCACAACTAATGAAAAACTGTTTTTT. The variable domain in full, with the rest retrieved from reference TRBV18 and TRBJ1-4, is NAGVMQNPRHLVRRRGQEARLRCSPMKGHSHVYWYRQLPEEGLKFMVYLQKENIIDESGMPKERFSAEFPKEGPSILRIQQVVRGDSAAYFCASSPRGTTNEKLFFGSGTQLSVL.

This clonotype was found many times. This rearrangement joins TRBV30 to TRBJ2-3; TRBD2 might be the D (7 bases). V gave up 5 bases and J gave up 2 bases, with 20 bases separating them. The CDR3 consists of 16 residues. Germline V gene data show CDR1 as GTSNPN and CDR2 as SVGIG (reference sequence). CDR3 nucleotide sequence: TGTGCCTGGGGGCCCTGGGGGGGCGTCGACACAGATACGCAGTATTTT. This translates into CAWGPWGGVDTDTQYF. The whole variable domain, remainder taken from reference TRBV30 and TRBJ2-3, is SQTIHQWPATLVQPVGSPLSLECTVEGTSNPNLYWYRQAAGRGLQLLFYSVGIGQISSEVPQNLSASRPQDRQFILSSKKLLLSDSGFYLCAWGPWGGVDTDTQYFGPGTRLTVL.

This clonotype is medium-sized in the sample. The CDR3 bases are TGTGCCAGCAGTGGGGATTTCTACGAGCAGTACTTC. Its protein is CASSGDFYEQYF. V and J are TRBV6-1 and TRBJ2-7, with D uncertain. Germline values: CDR1 MNHNS, CDR2 SASEGT. The CDR3 has 12 residues. V was clipped by 4 bases and J by 3 bases, with 7 bases between them.

This clonotype has just a few counts. CDR3 sequence: CASSLAGDTDTQYF. For the CDR3, the DNA is TGTGCCAGTAGCCTAGCGGGAGACACAGATACGCAGTATTTT. V usage is TRBV19 and J usage is TRBJ2-3; 10 bases are a match to TRBD2. The CDR3 has 14 residues. Germline-derived CDR1 and CDR2 are LNHDA and SQIVND (reference sequence). Germline trimming cut 6 bases from V and 2 bases from J; bases unmatched to any gene: 2.

The table lists this clonotype with a few counts. The genes are TRBV20-1 and TRBJ2-7, with a tentative D call TRBD1 (5 bases). Per germline, CDR1 DFQATT and CDR2 SNEGSKA (reference sequence). CDR3 length: 13 residues. V lost 6 bases, J lost 1 base, and 13 bases lay in between. The DNA for the CDR3 is TGCAGTGCCCAAGCTCCAGGGTCCTACGAGCAGTACTTC. This codes for CSAQAPGSYEQYF.

The chain employs TRBV5-1 and TRBJ1-6; 8 bases are a match to TRBD1. CDR1 is SGHRS, CDR2 YFSETQ, per germline. This CDR3 comprises 14 residues. J gave up 8 bases and V 4 bases, and 5 bases lay outside the gene matches. In DNA form, the CDR3 reads TGCGCCAGCAGCGGGGGACAGGACTATTCACCCCTCCACTTT. Translating gives CASSGGQDYSPLHF.

In its sample, this clonotype was seen many times. The chain links TRBV7-2 to TRBJ1-4; D remains unclear. Trimming removed 1 base at V and 5 bases at J, with 5 bases between. This CDR3 contains 13 residues. Germline assignment: CDR1 SGHTA and CDR2 FQGNSA. The CDR3 sequence is CASSLVQNEKLFF. Here the CDR3 DNA reads TGTGCCAGCAGCTTAGTTCAGAATGAAAAACTGTTTTTT.

The gene calls are TRBV5-4 and TRBJ1-2, with D tentatively TRBD1 (5 bases). V dropped 4 bases and J dropped 7 bases, with 17 bases sitting between them. Germline CDR1 SGHNT, CDR2 YYREEE (reference sequence). The CDR3 length is 14 residues. CDR3 nucleotides: TGTGCCAGCAGCCAAACACTCAGGGTCGCTGGCTACACCTTC. Its translation: CASSQTLRVAGYTF.

This clonotype was detected a few times. The J gene is TRBJ1-5, the V gene TRBV19, with a tentative D call TRBD1 (6 bases). Germline V gene sequence: CDR1 LNHDA, CDR2 SQIVND (reference sequence). CDR3 size: 15 residues. V was shortened by 6 bases and J by 8 bases, with 20 bases between the two germline ends. The DNA for the CDR3 is TGTGCCAGTAGAAACAGGGAGGCCCCCTTCAAGCCCCAGCATTTT. Protein: CASRNREAPFKPQHF.